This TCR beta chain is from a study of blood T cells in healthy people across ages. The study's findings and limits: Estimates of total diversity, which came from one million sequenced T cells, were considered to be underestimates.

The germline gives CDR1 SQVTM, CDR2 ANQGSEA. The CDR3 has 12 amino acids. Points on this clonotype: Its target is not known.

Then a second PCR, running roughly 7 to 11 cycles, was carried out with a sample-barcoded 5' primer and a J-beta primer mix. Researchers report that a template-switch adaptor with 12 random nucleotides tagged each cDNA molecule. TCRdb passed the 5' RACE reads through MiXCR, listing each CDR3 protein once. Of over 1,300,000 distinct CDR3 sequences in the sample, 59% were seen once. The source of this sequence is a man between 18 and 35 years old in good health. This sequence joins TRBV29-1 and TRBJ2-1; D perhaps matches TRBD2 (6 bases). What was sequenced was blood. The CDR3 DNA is TGCAGTGTGGTTAGGGGAGGCGATGAGCAGTTCTTC. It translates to CSVVRGGDEQFF.